The 26 T cell receptor beta chains given below trace back to one sample, sequenced in a study of regulatory T cells in long-lasting Graves disease. Construction of the TCR beta libraries employed iRepertoire HTBI primers in conjunction with Arm-PCR of CDR3 regions. One entry per CDR3 protein results from TCRdb running MiXCR on the multiplex PCR reads. The sample shows 300,000 to 400,000 distinct CDR3 sequences, 15% to 20% of them seen only once. Specified time point: newly diagnosed GD, antithyroid drugs for less than 3 months. RNA isolated from PBMCs was used to make the TCR library. The sample was also reused in another study, on T cells in Graves' hyperthyroidism and ophthalmopathy.

Sequences were derived from peripheral blood mononuclear cells (PBMCs), sampled at new diagnosis, from a patient treated with antithyroid drugs. All receptors derive from a man aged 40-49 years with Graves disease.

This clonotype came up many times. At one boundary the junction diverges from the germline segment, which might be a read error. V usage is TRBV5-1 and J usage is TRBJ2-3; either TRBD1 or TRBD2 may supply D (5 bases each). Per germline, CDR1 SGHRS and CDR2 YFSETQ. CDR3 length: 17 residues. The CDR3 nucleotides are TGTGCCAGCAGCCCGGGGACCGGAGAGTTCGACTCAGATACGCAGTATTTT. It encodes CASSPGTGEFDSDTQYF.

The chain joins TRBV4-2 to TRBJ2-3, with 10 bases that match TRBD1. The CDR3 loop spans 13 amino acids. Germline V gene sequence: CDR1 LGHNA, CDR2 YNFKEQ. V gave up 1 base and J gave up 10 bases; unmatched junction bases: 2. CDR3 residues: CASSQVDRGAQYF. The DNA of the CDR3 is TGTGCCAGCAGCCAAGTGGACAGGGGGGCGCAGTATTTT.

Many counts were recorded for this clonotype. The J gene is TRBJ1-6, the V gene TRBV12-3 or TRBV12-4; no clear D. This CDR3 is 13 amino acids long. The V end lost 2 bases, the J end lost 8 bases, and 7 bases lay between the germline ends. The CDR3 coding sequence is TGTGCCAGCAGTTTATCCCTACATTCACCCCTCCACTTT. It specifies CASSLSLHSPLHF.

In its sample, this clonotype was seen many times. The V gene is TRBV3-1, the J gene TRBJ2-5; weak D call: TRBD2 (6 bases). Germline V lookup: CDR1 LGHDT, CDR2 YNNKEL (reference sequence). V was trimmed by 4 bases and J by 3 bases, leaving 9 bases between them. CDR3 length equals 13 residues. CDR3 sequence (DNA): TGTGCCAGCAGCCGGGACTTCGAAGAGACCCAGTACTTC. Translating it yields CASSRDFEETQYF.

This clonotype was counted a few times. J is TRBJ2-3 and V is TRBV28, with 7 bases fitting TRBD1. The CDR3 is 14 amino acids. Per the germline V gene, CDR1 is MDHEN and CDR2 is SYDVKM. V trimming: 7 bases; J trimming: 2 bases; junction bases outside the gene matches: 6. CDR3 amino acids: CASNPTGNTDTQYF. The CDR3 DNA reads TGTGCCAGCAACCCGACAGGGAACACAGATACGCAGTATTTT. Complete variable domain (other parts from reference TRBV28 and TRBJ2-3): DVKVTQSSRYLVKRTGEKVFLECVQDMDHENMFWYRQDPGLGLRLIYFSYDVKMKEKGDIPEGYSVSREKKERFSLILESASTNQTSMYLCASNPTGNTDTQYFGPGTRLTVL.

This clonotype appeared many times. The rearrangement joins TRBV5-1 to TRBJ2-1, with 8 positions matching TRBD1. V lost 5 bases to trimming and J lost 4 bases; unmatched junction nucleotides: 5. CDR3 length: 14 amino acids. Germline CDR1 and CDR2: SGHRS and YFSETQ. DNA for the CDR3: TGCGCCAGCAGTTATCAGGGGGCATACAATGAGCAGTTCTTC. Its translation is CASSYQGAYNEQFF.

This clonotype was seen repeatedly, ten times or more. This rearrangement joins TRBV18 to TRBJ2-7, with 9 positions matching TRBD2. Germline V CDR1 and CDR2: KGHSH, LQKENI. The CDR3 loop spans 15 amino acids. V gave up 0 bases and J gave up 12 bases; unmatched junction bases: 12. The CDR3 nucleotides are TGTGCCAGCTCACCACCGTCGCTAGCGGGGCTTACTCCGTACTTC. Protein sequence: CASSPPSLAGLTPYF.

The sample holds many counts of this clonotype. The chain is built from TRBV29-1 and TRBJ2-7, with D unclear. Germline loops: CDR1 SQVTM, CDR2 ANQGSEA. This CDR3 comprises 12 residues. V was trimmed by 5 bases and J by 2 bases, leaving 10 bases between them. The CDR3 reads CSVRENAYEQYF. DNA of the CDR3: TGCAGCGTTAGGGAAAATGCCTACGAGCAGTACTTC.

This clonotype was recorded many times. CDR3 residues: CSASQFPEQYF. The CDR3 region has the DNA TGCAGTGCTAGTCAGTTCCCCGAGCAGTACTTC. The chain recombines TRBV20-1 with TRBJ2-7; D call uncertain. Germline CDR1 and CDR2: DFQATT and SNEGSKA (reference sequence). Trimming shortened V by 3 bases and J by 6 bases, and 9 bases separated the two germline ends. The CDR3 length is 11 residues.

This clonotype was recorded at least ten times. The chain uses TRBV12-3 or TRBV12-4 and TRBJ2-6; 7 nucleotides line up with TRBD1. The CDR3 length is 16 residues. V lost 2 bases and J lost 0; bases outside the gene matches: 1. DNA of the CDR3: TGTGCCAGCAGTTTAAGGGGGCGCTCTGGGGCCAACGTCCTGACTTTC. It yields the protein CASSLRGRSGANVLTF.

The chain combines TRBV4-2 with TRBJ1-3; D is ambiguous. This CDR3 region has 14 residues. The germline CDR1 and CDR2 sequences are LGHNA and YNFKEQ. V was clipped by 5 bases and J by 2 bases, with 10 bases between them. CDR3 sequence (DNA): TGTGCCAGCAGCTCCGACCAAGCTGGAAACACCATATATTTT. Translation: CASSSDQAGNTIYF.

This clonotype was detected many times. This chain joins TRBV5-4 and TRBJ2-7; 9 positions match TRBD1. The V and J ends lost 5 bases and 4 bases, in that order; junction bases with no gene match: 10. The germline V gene has CDR1 SGHNT and CDR2 YYREEE (reference sequence). The CDR3 extends over 15 amino acids. CDR3 nucleotides: TGTGCCAGCAGGGCCGACAGGGGGAGTGGTTACGAGCAGTACTTC. Translated, it gives CASRADRGSGYEQYF.

The sample holds a few counts of this clonotype. The chain joins TRBV2 to TRBJ1-2; TRBD1 matches 7 bases. In germline, CDR1 is SNHLY, CDR2 FYNNEI. This CDR3 comprises 15 residues. The J segment lost 7 bases and the V segment lost 5 bases, leaving 13 bases of the junction unmatched. The CDR3 nucleotides are TGTGCCAGCAGTAGAATGACAGGGAGGGTGGGTGGCTACACCTTC. This gives the protein CASSRMTGRVGGYTF.

V is TRBV5-6 and J is TRBJ2-3; 9 positions agree with TRBD1. Germline V lookup: CDR1 SGHDT, CDR2 YYEEEE. The V segment lost 7 bases and the J segment 1 base; nucleotides outside the gene matches: 7. The CDR3 has 15 residues. The CDR3 sequence: CASGNRGLGTDTQYF. As DNA, the CDR3 is TGTGCCAGCGGAAACAGGGGGCTGGGCACAGATACGCAGTATTTT.

This clonotype was counted many times. The chain links TRBV7-8 to TRBJ1-5; D unclear. The germline V gene has CDR1 SGHVS and CDR2 FQNEAQ. This CDR3 has 14 amino acids. V lost 2 bases to trimming and J lost 1 base, with 6 bases between them. CDR3 coding DNA: TGTGCCAGCAGCTTACGGGGAAGCAATCAGCCCCAGCATTTT. It translates to CASSLRGSNQPQHF. Using reference TRBV7-8 and TRBJ1-5 for the parts outside the CDR3, the full variable domain is GAGVSQSPRYKVAKRGQDVALRCDPISGHVSLFWYQQALGQGPEFLTYFQNEAQLDKSGLPSDRFFAERPEGSVSTLKIQRTQQEDSAVYLCASSLRGSNQPQHFGDGTRLSIL.

V and J are TRBV15 and TRBJ2-1, with D unclear. The CDR3 runs to 15 residues. The germline CDR1 and CDR2 sequences are LNHNV and YYDKDF (reference sequence). Trimming took off 1 base at V and 0 bases at J, with 7 bases between the two ends. In DNA form, the CDR3 reads TGTGCCACCAGCAGAGTCCCGGGCTCCTACAATGAGCAGTTCTTC. It codes for CATSRVPGSYNEQFF.

There are many counts of this clonotype. The chain joins TRBV28 to TRBJ2-1; D might be TRBD1 (5 bases). Looked up from germline, CDR1 is MDHEN and CDR2 is SYDVKM. This CDR3 contains 12 residues. Trimming removed 5 bases at V and 9 bases at J, with 11 bases between. The CDR3 nucleotides read TGTGCCAGCAGTATCACAGGAACTGAGCAGTTCTTC. It yields the protein CASSITGTEQFF. Looking up the rest from reference TRBV28 and TRBJ2-1 gives the full variable domain: DVKVTQSSRYLVKRTGEKVFLECVQDMDHENMFWYRQDPGLGLRLIYFSYDVKMKEKGDIPEGYSVSREKKERFSLILESASTNQTSMYLCASSITGTEQFFGPGTRLTVL.

This clonotype was observed at least ten times. This chain joins TRBV20-1 and TRBJ1-5; D might be TRBD1 (6 bases). V shed 6 bases and J shed 2 bases, with 8 bases lying between them. CDR3 size: 12 residues. Germline assignment: CDR1 DFQATT and CDR2 SNEGSKA (reference sequence). The CDR3 loop reads CSARQGNQPQHF. The CDR3 DNA sequence: TGCAGTGCAAGACAGGGCAATCAGCCCCAGCATTTT.

This clonotype was found many times. V gene TRBV7-9 combines with J gene TRBJ2-1, with TRBD2 identical over 11 bases. This CDR3 is 16 amino acids long. V trimming: 3 bases; J trimming: 8 bases; junction bases outside the gene matches: 9. In germline, CDR1 is SEHNR, CDR2 FQNEAQ (reference sequence). CDR3 region: CASSFKLAGVGDEQFF. The CDR3 bases are TGTGCCAGCAGCTTCAAACTAGCGGGAGTGGGAGATGAGCAGTTCTTC.

The J gene is TRBJ2-3, the V gene TRBV11-2; no firm D call. V was clipped by 2 bases and J by 6 bases, with 9 bases between them. Germline V CDR1 and CDR2: SGHAT, FQNNGV. This CDR3 is 13 amino acids long. The chain's CDR3 is CASSLMALDTQYF. CDR3 nucleotide sequence: TGTGCCAGCAGCTTAATGGCCTTGGATACGCAGTATTTT.

This clonotype was found many times. CDR3 region: CASKGQGDETQYF. In nucleotides, the CDR3 is TGTGCCAGCAAGGGACAGGGAGACGAGACCCAGTACTTC. The chain links TRBV27 to TRBJ2-5; 9 bases line up with TRBD1. CDR1 MNHEY and CDR2 SMNVEV come from the germline V gene (reference sequence). J was trimmed by 5 bases and V by 7 bases; bases with no gene match: 5. The CDR3 spans 13 residues.

This clonotype was observed a few times. A much larger clone lies a single base off, so this may be a read error. V is TRBV6-9 and J is TRBJ2-7; weak D call: TRBD2 (5 bases). The CDR3 is made up of 14 amino acids. The germline gives CDR1 MNHGY, CDR2 SVAAGI. The CDR3 region is CVSSYPDLDYEQYF. CDR3 in DNA: TGTGTCAGCAGCTATCCGGACTTAGACTACGAGCAGTACTTC.

This clonotype was seen many times. The genes are TRBV7-2 and TRBJ2-7; 7 bases fit TRBD2. The junction had 12 bases not matched to a gene; V was cut back by 4 bases and J by 3 bases. The CDR3 totals 16 residues. CDR1 SGHTA and CDR2 FQGNSA come from the germline V gene. For the CDR3, the DNA is TGTGCCAGCAGCTCCCAGGCCGGCGGGGGTTTCTACGAGCAGTACTTC. Residues: CASSSQAGGGFYEQYF. The full variable domain, its missing parts supplied by reference TRBV7-2 and TRBJ2-7, is GAGVSQSPSNKVTEKGKDVELRCDPISGHTALYWYRQSLGQGLEFLIYFQGNSAPDKSGLPSDRFSAERTGGSVSTLTIQRTQQEDSAVYLCASSSQAGGGFYEQYFGPGTRLTVT.

The genes are TRBV30 and TRBJ2-3; D is possibly TRBD1 (5 bases). The CDR3 sequence is 12 residues long. Trimming stripped 5 bases from V and 0 bases from J, with 6 bases between. Germline CDR1 is GTSNPN and CDR2 is SVGIG (reference sequence). CDR3 amino acids: CAWGHSTDTQYF. In DNA form, the CDR3 reads TGTGCCTGGGGACACAGCACAGATACGCAGTATTTT. Full variable domain (remainder filled in from reference TRBV30 and TRBJ2-3): SQTIHQWPATLVQPVGSPLSLECTVEGTSNPNLYWYRQAAGRGLQLLFYSVGIGQISSEVPQNLSASRPQDRQFILSSKKLLLSDSGFYLCAWGHSTDTQYFGPGTRLTVL.

Many counts were recorded for this clonotype. The genes are TRBV27 and TRBJ1-2; D unresolved. Germline V gene sequence: CDR1 MNHEY, CDR2 SMNVEV (reference sequence). Trimming shortened V by 6 bases and J by 1 base, and 9 bases separated the two germline ends. This CDR3 comprises 13 residues. This CDR3 reads CASRDGVNYGYTF. CDR3 nucleotide sequence: TGTGCCAGCAGGGACGGGGTTAACTATGGCTACACCTTC.

This clonotype showed up just a few times. This clone may be a read error of a much larger clone one base away. The V call is TRBV28, the J call TRBJ1-5, with D possibly matching TRBD1 (5 bases). The germline V gene has CDR1 MDHEN and CDR2 SYDVKM. Trimming shortened V by 2 bases and J by 2 bases, and 10 bases separated the two germline ends. CDR3 length: 15 residues. CDR3 amino acids: CASSLGTSGNQPQHF. CDR3 in DNA: TGTGCCAGCAGTTTAGGGACGAGCGGCAATCAGCCCCAGCATTTT.